These T cell receptor beta chains were read from a single sample in a study of OX40 agonist ivuxolimab in advanced cancers. The table came from immunoSEQ multiplex PCR; TCRdb's copy has only in-frame clones and leaves some out. This sample has tens of thousands of clones, with less than 90% found just once. Sequencing used CD4+ or CD8+ T cells sorted from blood, obtained in a trial of the OX40 agonist ivuxolimab. These receptors all stem from an adult with an advanced solid tumor such as melanoma, head and neck, liver or kidney cancer. The CDR3 runs from the conserved cysteine through the conserved F or W. The order of the fields is V gene, CDR3 protein.

>TRBV4-3
CASSQDLVGGGELFF
>TRBV14
CASSRGSPYNEQFF
>TRBV11-2
CASSLGSSNYGYTF
>TRBV10-3
CAISEWSGNYEQYF
>TRBV7-3
CASSELTGGAGDTQYF
>TRBV23-1
CASPSGGWPYEQYF
>TRBV18
CASSPIPGRYNEKLFF
>TRBV7-2
CASSSRLAGGLAKNIQYF
>TRBV10-2
CASSPGQGLYEQYF
>TRBV7-7
CASSSYPNNEQFF
>TRBV4-2
CASSQGQGGGFYNEQFF
>TRBV5-5
CASSPPTGTYGYTF
>TRBV6-1
CASRAVGGSNEQFF
>TRBV7-2
CASSSPGQGSEKLFF
>TRBV13
CASSLNSRIEKLFF
>TRBV13
CASSFKGRGSINSPLHF
>TRBV28
CATLSPGHTTNEKLFF
>TRBV6-5
CASSLQGPSEQYF
>TRBV5-6
CASSLRVLAGSTDTQYF
>TRBV19
CASSIETSKRYNEQFF
>TRBV28
CASSPTTGNEKLFF
>TRBV20-1
CSAQRNTEAFF